This passage covers 2 T cell receptor beta chains from one sample sequenced in a study of cytomegalovirus exposure and HLA in healthy donors. Primers for the PCR totalled 60 Vbeta and 13 Jbeta. TCRdb's table, derived via immunoSEQ multiplex PCR, lists solely in-frame clones and lacks some. The repertoire holds some 150,000 clones, with 70% to 85% as singletons. Sequenced material: PBMCs. The origin of the receptors is a man aged 35 to 55 in good health and CMV-seronegative.

The chain employs TRBV2 and TRBJ2-1; 11 bases map to TRBD2. Per germline, CDR1 SNHLY and CDR2 FYNNEI. Unmatched junction bases numbered 4, after V lost 5 bases and J lost 4 bases. The CDR3 has 15 residues. CDR3 region: CASSPTSGAYNEQFF. In DNA form, the CDR3 reads TGTGCCAGCAGTCCGACTAGCGGGGCGTACAATGAGCAGTTCTTC.

J is TRBJ1-1 and V is TRBV18, with 9 bases identical to TRBD1. This CDR3 has 14 residues. J gave up 4 bases and V 3 bases, and 3 bases lay outside the gene matches. Germline V gene sequence: CDR1 KGHSH, CDR2 LQKENI. The CDR3 reads CASSPGQGVTEAFF. The CDR3 DNA sequence: TGTGCCAGCTCACCGGGACAGGGTGTCACTGAAGCTTTCTTT.